This is a list of T cell receptor beta chains from one sample in a study of shared clonotypes between healthy human individuals. Assay used: immunoSEQ multiplex PCR; TCRdb lists only in-frame clones, some missing. The sample lists 1,500,000 or so clones; around 97% were seen once. Sequenced material: naive CD4+ T cells sorted from blood. Source of these receptors: a man aged 30 to 39 in good health. Each CDR3 is given with its conserved first and last residue. The D gene is left open where the match is weak. Clone size appears in some rows only: once, few, many, or a class for an expanded clone.

D	size	V	J	DNA	CDR3
TRBD1	.	TRBV29-1	TRBJ1-1	TGCAGCGTTGTGTGGGACAGGGGCACTGAAGCTTTCTTT	CSVVWDRGTEAFF
TRBD1	.	TRBV18	TRBJ2-5	TGTGCCAGCTCACCCGACAGGGTAGGGGAGACCCAGTACTTC	CASSPDRVGETQYF
.	.	TRBV18	TRBJ2-5	TGTGCCAGCTCACCCCCTAGTCGTGAGACCCAGTACTTC	CASSPPSRETQYF
.	.	TRBV7-3	TRBJ2-7	TGTGCCAGCAGCTTAGAGTCAGCTAAACCCTACGAGCAGTACTTC	CASSLESAKPYEQYF
TRBD2	.	TRBV5-1	TRBJ2-1	TGCGCCAGCGGTAGGACTAGCGGGTCTCTAAACAATGAGCAGTTCTTC	CASGRTSGSLNNEQFF
TRBD1	.	TRBV4-1	TRBJ1-1	TGCGCCAGCAGCCAAGATCGGACAGGGGGTTTGGCTGAAGCTTTCTTT	CASSQDRTGGLAEAFF
TRBD2	.	TRBV19	TRBJ2-3	TGTGCCAGTAGTAATCTAGCGGGAGTTACCACAGATACGCAGTATTTT	CASSNLAGVTTDTQYF
.	.	TRBV7-2	TRBJ2-5	TGTGCCAGCAGCTTAGCGAAATACCAAGAGACCCAGTACTTC	CASSLAKYQETQYF
.	.	TRBV5-4	TRBJ2-7	TGTGCCAGCAGCTTCGGGCAGACACCCTACGAGCAGTACTTC	CASSFGQTPYEQYF
.	.	TRBV18	TRBJ1-2	TGTGCCAGCTCATTGAGGGGAGGTCCCTATGGCTACACCTTC	CASSLRGGPYGYTF
.	.	TRBV5-6	TRBJ1-2	TGTGCCAGCAGCCGAGGCAGGGCTAACTATGGCTACACCTTC	CASSRGRANYGYTF
.	.	TRBV15	TRBJ2-3	TGTGCCACCAGCCCCCGGACCTACACAGATACGCAGTATTTT	CATSPRTYTDTQYF
.	.	TRBV11-3	TRBJ2-1	TGTGCCAGCAGCTCCACCCGGACAGCCCTTTACAATGAGCAGTTCTTC	CASSSTRTALYNEQFF
TRBD1	.	TRBV28	TRBJ1-5	TGTGCCAGCAGTTTCTTTCCGCGGACAGGGATCAGTCAGCCCCAGCATTTT	CASSFFPRTGISQPQHF
.	.	TRBV18	TRBJ2-7	TGTGCCAGCTCACCACAGGGGGGCTACGAGCAGTACTTC	CASSPQGGYEQYF
TRBD1	.	TRBV11-2	TRBJ2-7	TGTGCCAGCACCCATTCGACAGGGGGGTACGAGCAGTACTTC	CASTHSTGGYEQYF
TRBD2	.	TRBV5-1	TRBJ2-1	TGCGCCAGCAGCTTAACACAGGGACTAGGGTTCTTC	CASSLTQGLGFF
.	.	TRBV28	TRBJ2-7	TGTGCCAGCAGTTCCCCATACGGACACGGGAATGACGAGCAGTACTTC	CASSSPYGHGNDEQYF
TRBD1	once	TRBV29-1	TRBJ2-7	TGCAGCGCGGGACAGGCCTCCTACGAGCAGTACTTC	CSAGQASYEQYF
.	once	TRBV7-7	TRBJ2-5	TGTGCTAGCAGCCGCCGGGAGTACGGTGAGACCCAGTACTTC	CASSRREYGETQYF
.	.	TRBV6-5	TRBJ2-3	TGTGCCAGCAGTTACGGGACAGATACGCAGTATTTT	CASSYGTDTQYF
.	.	TRBV7-9	TRBJ1-1	TGTGCCAGCAGCTTAGCCACAGGTGGGACCACTGAAGCTTTCTTT	CASSLATGGTTEAFF
TRBD2	.	TRBV28	TRBJ2-1	TGTGCCAGCACCCTACCCCTAGCGGGCTACAATGAGCAGTTCTTC	CASTLPLAGYNEQFF
.	once	TRBV28	TRBJ1-3	TGTGCCAGCAATGGGGGCCTCTCTGGAAACACCATATATTTT	CASNGGLSGNTIYF
.	.	TRBV5-4	TRBJ1-2	TGTGCCAGCAGCGAGGGCCCCTTCTCTCGTGGCTACACCTTC	CASSEGPFSRGYTF
TRBD1	.	TRBV6-5	TRBJ1-5	TGTGCCAGCAGCCGTGACAGGGGGCGGGATCAGCCCCAGCATTTT	CASSRDRGRDQPQHF
.	.	TRBV7-3	TRBJ2-7	TGTGCCAGCAGCTTGTACGGGAGTGGCGAGCAGTACTTC	CASSLYGSGEQYF
TRBD2	.	TRBV27	TRBJ2-7	TGTGCCAGCAGTTTATCTTGGGGGGGTTCCTCCTACGAGCAGTACTTC	CASSLSWGGSSYEQYF
TRBD1	.	TRBV15	TRBJ2-1	TGTGCCACCAGCAGGGACAGGGGATCCTACAATGAGCAGTTCTTC	CATSRDRGSYNEQFF
.	.	TRBV9	TRBJ2-6	TGTGCCAGCAGCGCATCGGTCTCCGTTGGTTTGGGAGGGGCCAACGTCCTGACTTTC	CASSASVSVGLGGANVLTF
.	.	TRBV7-6	TRBJ1-1	TGTGCCAGCAGCACGGGGGGGACGAGGAACACTGAAGCTTTCTTT	CASSTGGTRNTEAFF
.	.	TRBV28	TRBJ2-7	TGTGCCAGCAGTTTCGAGTCCCGAACATCCGAGCAGTACTTC	CASSFESRTSEQYF
TRBD1	.	TRBV7-8	TRBJ2-5	TGTGCCAGCAGCTCCCAACAGGGGGCGGAGACCCAGTACTTC	CASSSQQGAETQYF
.	.	TRBV7-8	TRBJ2-5	TGTGCCAGCAGCTTAGCGCTAAAGACCCAGTACTTC	CASSLALKTQYF